This entry features one T cell receptor (beta chain) sequence. Its antigen remains unknown. Reverse transcription of extracted RNA yielded cDNA, which provided the sequencing template. Generated by immunoSEQ multiplex PCR, the TCRdb table keeps only in-frame clones and is missing some. The table has over 150,000 clones, 50% to 60% seen once. It was from alopecia areata patients that lesional scalp punch biopsies and peripheral blood were collected. The data were taken from a study of CD8+ T cells in alopecia areata. Whole-study results and caveats: Affected scalp, especially in alopecia totalis/universalis, had a higher clonality than normal scalp did. When scalp samples are sequenced, resident alphabeta T cells of normal skin are also captured.

This CDR3 spans 13 amino acids. The V gene's germline CDR1 is SQVTM and CDR2 ANQGSEA. The germline V and J ends were trimmed by 3 bases and 4 bases, with 10 bases remaining between them. The J gene is TRBJ2-1, the V gene TRBV29-1; unclear D gene. This clonotype originated in a human donor with alopecia areata. Material: CD4+ T cells sorted from blood, obtained at week 0. Here the CDR3 reads CSVDRSRYNEQFF. The DNA for the CDR3 is TGCAGCGTTGATCGGTCCAGGTACAATGAGCAGTTCTTC.